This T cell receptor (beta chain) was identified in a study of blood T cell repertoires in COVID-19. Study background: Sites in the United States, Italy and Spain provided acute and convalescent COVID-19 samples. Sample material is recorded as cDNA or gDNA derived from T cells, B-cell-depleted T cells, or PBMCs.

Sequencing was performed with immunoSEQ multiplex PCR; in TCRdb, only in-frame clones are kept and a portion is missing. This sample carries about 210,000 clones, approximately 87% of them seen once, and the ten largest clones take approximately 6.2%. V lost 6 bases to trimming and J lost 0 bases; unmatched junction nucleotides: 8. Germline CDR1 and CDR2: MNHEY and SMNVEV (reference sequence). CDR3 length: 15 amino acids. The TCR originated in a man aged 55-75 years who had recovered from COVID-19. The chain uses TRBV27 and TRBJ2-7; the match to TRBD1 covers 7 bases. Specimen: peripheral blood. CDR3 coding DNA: TGTGCCAGCAGCACGACAGGGCTTAGCTCCTACGAGCAGTACTTC. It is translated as CASSTTGLSSYEQYF.